The source of this T cell receptor (beta chain) is a study of blood T cell repertoires in COVID-19. Study as a whole: Researchers got acute and convalescent COVID-19 samples from the United States, Italy and Spain.

Sequencing used immunoSEQ multiplex PCR; TCRdb keeps in-frame clones, though not all of them. The sample carries about 63,000 clones, approximately 79% recorded once. V was shortened by 0 bases and J by 8 bases, with 11 bases between the two germline ends. The CDR3 length is 13 residues. The V gene's germline CDR1 is SGHRS and CDR2 YFSETQ. The chain carries TRBV5-1 and TRBJ1-2; D is unclear. Material: peripheral blood. The sequence derives from a human donor in a cohort sampled during active COVID-19. DNA of the CDR3: TGCGCCAGCAGCTTGGACCAGGCTTTGGGCTACACCTTC. This gives the protein CASSLDQALGYTF.